A single T cell receptor beta chain is shown here with its context. Its antigen is still unknown. The data were taken from a study of cytomegalovirus exposure and HLA in healthy donors. Study in general: The Caucasian-associated ancestry cluster held around four fifths of more than 350 genotyped donors.

The PCR used 60 Vbeta and 13 Jbeta primers. Clones were sequenced by immunoSEQ multiplex PCR, and TCRdb holds only the in-frame ones, with some missing. This table has approximately 200,000 clones, about three quarters appearing once. Findings and caveats of the study: An analysis done earlier found most TCR beta V segments productive about 90% or about 30% of the time.

V was trimmed by 2 bases and J by 0 bases, leaving 7 bases between them. This CDR3 region has 14 residues. Germline CDR1 is SGHVS and CDR2 is FNYEAQ. The sequencing sample was made of PBMCs. The receptor was isolated from a man in his late teens or twenties in good health and CMV-seronegative. V and J are TRBV7-6 and TRBJ1-1; D ambiguous. The CDR3 loop reads CASSLSTVNTEAFF. The CDR3 region has the DNA TGTGCCAGCAGCTTATCAACAGTGAACACTGAAGCTTTCTTT.